This T cell receptor beta chain was identified in a study of blood T cell repertoires in COVID-19 (dated by TCRdb to 2019 to 2021). About the full investigation: The collaborator samples originated in the United States, Italy and Spain and spanned the acute and convalescent phases of COVID-19. A freely available public database, intended as a resource for researchers studying the immune response to SARS-CoV-2, is where the repertoires were released. The samples were drawn from two sources: the first 160 participants of the ongoing ImmuneRACE study, and 1,254 subjects contributed by 6 global collaborators. The prospective study material was composed of cDNA or gDNA derived from T cells, B-cell-depleted T cells, or PBMCs. HLA class I and class II types, where available, came from metadata supplied by the sample provider rather than from assay-based typing. The dataset comprised deeply sampled blood TCRbeta repertoires from subjects exposed to, actively infected with, or recovered from COVID-19. The sample metadata nearly always contained a de-identified subject ID, COVID-19 status, age in years and sex.

The immunoSEQ Assay, a bias-controlled multiplex PCR, was used to amplify TCRbeta CDR3 regions from genomic DNA. The paper's processing steps were these. Nucleated cell counts per sample were estimated from amplification of reference gene primers within the assay. To quantify the absolute abundance of each unique TCRbeta CDR3 rearrangement, sequence reads were collapsed and filtered. For each sample, productive Simpson clonality was calculated as the square root of Simpson's diversity index across productive rearrangements. The table was pulled from immuneACCESS by TCRdb, which kept in-frame rearrangements only. Such tables lose some clones; where checked, under half of the loss comes from unresolved V genes, and the rest has no known cause. V and J calls and clone size are copied from that table; D and trimming were computed from the DNA. Here the sample has roughly 400,000 clones; 90% to 95% occur a single time. Clones ranked in the top ten supply 0.86% of the sample.

To note about this clone: This receptor's antigen is unknown. Base qualities are missing; no much larger clone stands one base away.

Participants in the prospective study were aged 18 to 89 years, lived in approximately 26 United States geographic areas, and enrolled through a virtual design. Cohort assignment in the prospective study relied on participant-reported clinical history from a screening survey and a study questionnaire. Exposed participants had been in contact, within 2 weeks of entering the study, with a person who had a PCR-confirmed or clinician-diagnosed case of COVID-19. Each participant in the prospective study had whole blood, serum and a nasopharyngeal or oropharyngeal swab collected by mobile phlebotomists. Over a roughly 2-month period, participants in the prospective study had the option of providing additional blood draws and questionnaires. Before DNA extraction, blood samples from the prospective study were shipped at room temperature or frozen. What the work shows at the level of the full study, not this receptor alone: Clinical and demographic metadata were provided uncurated, with the amount varying by source and participant.

Measured from the cysteine to the phenylalanine, the CDR3 is 13 residues long. Only the CDR3 part of the read is kept: 39 bases, read in frame from the first base. From a lookup of the germline V gene (reference sequence), CDR1 and CDR2 are GTSNPN and SVGIG. V is pruned by 1 base and J by 5 bases, leaving 5 bases of the junction without a gene match. In this chain, TRBV30 is recombined with TRBJ2-7; TRBD1 lines up with 7 middle nucleotides. The clonotype originates from a woman in her forties who had been exposed to COVID-19. Sequenced material: PBMCs or T cells enriched from blood (not recorded which). The CDR3 region: CAWSGGRGHEQYF. In nucleotide form, the sequence is TGTGCCTGGAGTGGGGGTAGGGGGCACGAGCAGTACTTC.